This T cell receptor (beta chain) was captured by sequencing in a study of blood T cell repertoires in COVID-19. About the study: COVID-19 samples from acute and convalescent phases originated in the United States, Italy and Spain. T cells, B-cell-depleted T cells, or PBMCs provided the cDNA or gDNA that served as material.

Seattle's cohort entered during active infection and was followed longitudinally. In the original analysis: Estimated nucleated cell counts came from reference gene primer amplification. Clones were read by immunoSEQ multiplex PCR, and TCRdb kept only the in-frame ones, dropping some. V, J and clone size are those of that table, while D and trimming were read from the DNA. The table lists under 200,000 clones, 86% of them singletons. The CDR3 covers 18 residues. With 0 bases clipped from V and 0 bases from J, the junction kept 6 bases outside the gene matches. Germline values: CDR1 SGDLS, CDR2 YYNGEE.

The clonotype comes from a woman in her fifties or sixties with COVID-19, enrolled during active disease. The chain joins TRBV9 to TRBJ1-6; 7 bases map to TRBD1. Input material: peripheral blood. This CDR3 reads CASSVVGDSSSYNSPLHF. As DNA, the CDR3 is TGTGCCAGCAGCGTAGTGGGGGACAGCAGCTCCTATAATTCACCCCTCCACTTT.